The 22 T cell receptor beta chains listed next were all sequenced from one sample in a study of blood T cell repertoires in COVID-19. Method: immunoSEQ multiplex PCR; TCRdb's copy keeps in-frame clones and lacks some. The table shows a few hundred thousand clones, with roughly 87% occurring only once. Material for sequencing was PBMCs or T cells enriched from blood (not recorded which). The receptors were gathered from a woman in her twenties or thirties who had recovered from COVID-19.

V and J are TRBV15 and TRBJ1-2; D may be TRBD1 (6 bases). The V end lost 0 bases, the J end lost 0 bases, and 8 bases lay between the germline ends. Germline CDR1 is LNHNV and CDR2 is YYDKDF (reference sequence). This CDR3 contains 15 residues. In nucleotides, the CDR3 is TGTGCCACCAGCAGAGACAGGGGACCTAACTATGGCTACACCTTC. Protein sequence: CATSRDRGPNYGYTF.

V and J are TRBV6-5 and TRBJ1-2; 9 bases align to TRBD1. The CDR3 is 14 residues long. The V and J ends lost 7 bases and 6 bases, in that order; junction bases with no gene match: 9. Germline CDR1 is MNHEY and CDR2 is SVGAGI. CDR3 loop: CASTVGTGNDGYTF. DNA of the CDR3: TGTGCCAGCACCGTTGGGACAGGGAACGATGGCTACACCTTC.

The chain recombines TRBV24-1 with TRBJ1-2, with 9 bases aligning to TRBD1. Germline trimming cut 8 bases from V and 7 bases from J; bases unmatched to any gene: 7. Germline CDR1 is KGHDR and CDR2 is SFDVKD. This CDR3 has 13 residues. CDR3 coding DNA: TGTGCCACCAAGGGACAGGGTGTGTCTGGCTACACCTTC. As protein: CATKGQGVSGYTF.

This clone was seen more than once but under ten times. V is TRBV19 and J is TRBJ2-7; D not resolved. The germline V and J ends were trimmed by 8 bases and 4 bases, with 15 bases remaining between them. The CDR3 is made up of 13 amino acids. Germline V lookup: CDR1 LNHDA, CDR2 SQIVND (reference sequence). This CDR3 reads CASASPAGYEQYF. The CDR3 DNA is TGTGCCAGTGCTTCTCCCGCAGGTTACGAGCAGTACTTC.

CDR3 in amino acids: CAWSVRQGVNYGYTF. Written as DNA, the CDR3 is TGTGCCTGGAGTGTAAGGCAGGGCGTTAACTATGGCTACACCTTC. This chain links TRBV30 with TRBJ1-2, with D maybe TRBD1 (5 bases). The CDR3 spans 15 residues. CDR1 is GTSNPN and CDR2 is SVGIG in the germline V gene (reference sequence). V lost 0 bases to trimming and J lost 1 base, with 12 bases between them.

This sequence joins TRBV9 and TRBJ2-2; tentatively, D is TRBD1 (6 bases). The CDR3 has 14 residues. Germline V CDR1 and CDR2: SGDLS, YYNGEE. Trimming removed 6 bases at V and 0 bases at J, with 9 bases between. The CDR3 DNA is TGTGCCAGCACAGGGGCCTCGAACACCGGGGAGCTGTTTTTT. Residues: CASTGASNTGELFF.

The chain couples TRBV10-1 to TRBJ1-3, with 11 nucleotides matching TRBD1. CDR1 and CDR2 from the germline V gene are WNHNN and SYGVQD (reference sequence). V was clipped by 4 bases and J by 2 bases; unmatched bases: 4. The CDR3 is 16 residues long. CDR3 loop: CASSGLGQGAGNTIYF. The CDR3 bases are TGCGCCAGCAGTGGGTTGGGACAGGGGGCTGGAAACACCATATATTTT.

The CDR3 DNA reads TGTGCCAGTAGTAGGGCAGGCTATGGCTACACCTTC. Its translation: CASSRAGYGYTF. The chain carries TRBV19 and TRBJ1-2; unclear D gene. There are 12 residues in the CDR3. V lost 4 bases, J lost 4 bases, and 7 bases lay in between. Germline V gene data show CDR1 as LNHDA and CDR2 as SQIVND (reference sequence).

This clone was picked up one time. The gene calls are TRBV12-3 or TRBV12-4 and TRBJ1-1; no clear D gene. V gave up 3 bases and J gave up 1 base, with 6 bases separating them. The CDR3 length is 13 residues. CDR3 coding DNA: TGTGCCAGCAGTTTCGGGAAGAACACTGAAGCTTTCTTT. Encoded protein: CASSFGKNTEAFF.

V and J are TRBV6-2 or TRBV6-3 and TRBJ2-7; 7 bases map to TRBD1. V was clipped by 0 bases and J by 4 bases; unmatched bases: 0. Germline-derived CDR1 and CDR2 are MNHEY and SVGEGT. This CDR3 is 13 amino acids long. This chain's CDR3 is CASSYSTGYEQYF. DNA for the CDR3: TGTGCCAGCAGTTACTCGACAGGGTACGAGCAGTACTTC.

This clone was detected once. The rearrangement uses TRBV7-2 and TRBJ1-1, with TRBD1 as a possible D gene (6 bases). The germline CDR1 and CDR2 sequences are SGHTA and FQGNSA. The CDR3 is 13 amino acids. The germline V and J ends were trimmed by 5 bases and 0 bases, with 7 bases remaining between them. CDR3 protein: CASSDRMNTEAFF. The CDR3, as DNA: TGTGCCAGCAGCGACAGGATGAACACTGAAGCTTTCTTT.

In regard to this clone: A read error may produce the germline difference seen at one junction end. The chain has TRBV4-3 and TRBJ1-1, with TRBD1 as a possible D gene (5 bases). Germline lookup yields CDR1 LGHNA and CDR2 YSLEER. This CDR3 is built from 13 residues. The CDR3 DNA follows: TGCGCCAGCAACCAATCCAGGGTAACTGAAGCTTTCTTT. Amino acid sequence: CASNQSRVTEAFF.

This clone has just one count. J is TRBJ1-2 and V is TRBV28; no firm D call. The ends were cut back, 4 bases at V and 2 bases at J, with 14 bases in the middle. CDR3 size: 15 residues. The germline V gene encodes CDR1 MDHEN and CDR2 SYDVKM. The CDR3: CASSSTPTGNYGYTF. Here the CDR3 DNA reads TGTGCCAGCAGTTCAACCCCGACGGGGAACTATGGCTACACCTTC.

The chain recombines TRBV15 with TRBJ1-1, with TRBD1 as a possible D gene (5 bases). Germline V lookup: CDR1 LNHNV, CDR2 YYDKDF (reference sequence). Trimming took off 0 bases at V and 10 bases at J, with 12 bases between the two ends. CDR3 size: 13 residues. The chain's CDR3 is CATSRDEAGRAFF. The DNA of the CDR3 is TGTGCCACCAGCAGAGATGAGGCAGGGCGAGCTTTCTTT.

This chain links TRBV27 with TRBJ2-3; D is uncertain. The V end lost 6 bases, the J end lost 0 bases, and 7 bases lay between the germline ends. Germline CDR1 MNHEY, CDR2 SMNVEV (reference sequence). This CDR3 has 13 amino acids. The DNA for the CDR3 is TGTGCCAGCAGCATAGCTAGCACAGATACGCAGTATTTT. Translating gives CASSIASTDTQYF.

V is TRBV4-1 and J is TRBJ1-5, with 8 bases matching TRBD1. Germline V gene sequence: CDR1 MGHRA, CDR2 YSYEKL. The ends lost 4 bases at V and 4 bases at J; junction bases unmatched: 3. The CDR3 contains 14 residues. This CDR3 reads CASSRDRRNQPQHF. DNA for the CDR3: TGCGCCAGCAGCCGGGACAGGAGGAATCAGCCCCAGCATTTT.

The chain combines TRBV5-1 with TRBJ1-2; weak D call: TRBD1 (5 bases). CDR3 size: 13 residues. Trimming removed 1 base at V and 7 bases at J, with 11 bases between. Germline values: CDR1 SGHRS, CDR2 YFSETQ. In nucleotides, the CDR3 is TGCGCCAGCAGCTTGTCAGGGAATGGTGGCTACACCTTC. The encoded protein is CASSLSGNGGYTF.

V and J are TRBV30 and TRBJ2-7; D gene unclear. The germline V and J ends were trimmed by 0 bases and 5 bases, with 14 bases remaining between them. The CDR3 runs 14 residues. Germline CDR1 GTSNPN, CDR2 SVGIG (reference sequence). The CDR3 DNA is TGTGCCTGGAGTGTACAAGTATTATTCCACGAGCAGTACTTC. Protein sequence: CAWSVQVLFHEQYF.

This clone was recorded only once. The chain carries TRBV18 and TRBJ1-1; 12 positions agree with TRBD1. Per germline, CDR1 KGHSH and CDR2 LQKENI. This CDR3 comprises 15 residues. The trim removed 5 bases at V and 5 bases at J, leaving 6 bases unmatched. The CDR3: CASSGGTGGGTEAFF. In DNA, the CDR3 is TGTGCCAGCTCAGGAGGGACAGGGGGCGGAACTGAAGCTTTCTTT.

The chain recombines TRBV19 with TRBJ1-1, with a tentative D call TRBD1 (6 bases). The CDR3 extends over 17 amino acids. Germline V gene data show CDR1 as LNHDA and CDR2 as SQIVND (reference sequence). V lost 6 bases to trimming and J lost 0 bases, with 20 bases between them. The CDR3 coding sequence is TGTGCCAGTAGAGCACCGGGACACCCACCGGTGAACACTGAAGCTTTCTTT. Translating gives CASRAPGHPPVNTEAFF.

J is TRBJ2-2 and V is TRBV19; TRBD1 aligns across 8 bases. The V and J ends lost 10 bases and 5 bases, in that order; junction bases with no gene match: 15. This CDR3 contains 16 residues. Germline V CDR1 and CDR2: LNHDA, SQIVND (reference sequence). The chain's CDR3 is CATHSADRAGTGELFF. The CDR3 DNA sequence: TGTGCCACCCACTCCGCGGACAGGGCGGGAACCGGGGAGCTGTTTTTT.

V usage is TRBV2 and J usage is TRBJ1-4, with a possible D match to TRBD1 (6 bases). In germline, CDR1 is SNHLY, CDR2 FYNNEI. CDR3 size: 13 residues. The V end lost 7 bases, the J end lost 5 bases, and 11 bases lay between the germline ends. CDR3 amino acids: CASNRDLNEKLFF. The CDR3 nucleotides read TGTGCCAGCAACAGGGATTTAAATGAAAAACTGTTTTTT.